This passage covers 18 T cell receptor beta chains from one sample sequenced in a study of blood T cell repertoires in COVID-19. The assay was immunoSEQ multiplex PCR, and TCRdb's table has in-frame clones only and misses some. The repertoire holds about 70,000 clones, roughly four fifths seen once, with roughly 2% in the top ten. The source material was peripheral blood. The receptors were gathered from a woman in her sixties or seventies with acute or convalescent COVID-19.

The rearrangement links TRBV7-9 to TRBJ1-4, with a tentative D call TRBD1 (5 bases). This CDR3 has 14 residues. Germline V CDR1 and CDR2: SEHNR, FQNEAQ (reference sequence). V was cut by 2 bases and J by 8 bases, with 12 bases left in between. Written as DNA, the CDR3 is TGTGCCAGCAGCTTACGACAGACGCCCGAAAAACTGTTTTTT. It encodes CASSLRQTPEKLFF.

The chain uses TRBV9 and TRBJ1-4; 9 nucleotides line up with TRBD1. The germline V gene encodes CDR1 SGDLS and CDR2 YYNGEE. The CDR3 is made up of 15 amino acids. With V trimmed by 4 bases and J by 5 bases, 6 bases remained unmatched. CDR3 in amino acids: CASSNSQGANEKLFF. CDR3 bases: TGTGCCAGCAGCAACTCACAGGGGGCGAATGAAAAACTGTTTTTT.

This clone was seen just once. The rearrangement joins TRBV5-6 to TRBJ2-7; D may be TRBD1 (5 bases). This CDR3 region has 12 residues. The V end lost 0 bases, the J end lost 7 bases, and 8 bases lay between the germline ends. Looked up from germline, CDR1 is SGHDT and CDR2 is YYEEEE. Here the CDR3 DNA reads TGTGCCAGCAGCTTGGAGGCAGGGGAGCAGTACTTC. Translated, it gives CASSLEAGEQYF.

The V gene is TRBV6-1, the J gene TRBJ1-5; 7 nucleotides line up with TRBD1. The CDR3 consists of 17 residues. Losses at the gene ends were 2 bases for V and 0 bases for J; bases not matched to a gene: 7. Germline V lookup: CDR1 MNHNS, CDR2 SASEGT. The CDR3 region is CASSEPGTVYSNQPQHF. The CDR3 DNA reads TGTGCCAGCAGTGAACCGGGGACAGTGTATAGCAATCAGCCCCAGCATTTT.

The V and J genes are TRBV4-2 and TRBJ2-7; D is undetermined. This CDR3 has 15 residues. CDR1 and CDR2 from the germline V gene are LGHNA and YNFKEQ. Trimming shortened V by 2 bases and J by 0 bases, and 11 bases separated the two germline ends. In DNA form, the CDR3 reads TGTGCCAGCAGCCAAAGCCTAGGCGCCTCCTACGAGCAGTACTTC. Encoded protein: CASSQSLGASYEQYF.

The chain links TRBV18 to TRBJ2-7; D gene ambiguous. From germline, CDR1 is KGHSH and CDR2 LQKENI. V was trimmed by 2 bases and J by 0 bases, leaving 8 bases between them. The CDR3 is 14 amino acids. CDR3 amino acids: CASSPAASSYEQYF. CDR3 sequence (DNA): TGTGCCAGCTCACCAGCAGCGAGCTCCTACGAGCAGTACTTC.

The rearrangement uses TRBV9 and TRBJ2-6; 8 nucleotides match TRBD1. CDR3 length: 16 amino acids. CDR1 SGDLS and CDR2 YYNGEE come from the germline V gene. The V segment lost 4 bases and the J segment 2 bases; nucleotides outside the gene matches: 5. In nucleotides, the CDR3 is TGTGCCAGCAGCATCAGGGGGCGCACTGGGGCCAACGTCCTGACTTTC. It codes for CASSIRGRTGANVLTF.

The chain joins TRBV2 to TRBJ1-1; 10 bases match TRBD1. Trimming cost V 6 bases and J 4 bases; bases outside gene matches: 5. CDR1 is SNHLY, CDR2 FYNNEI, per germline. This CDR3 contains 14 residues. The CDR3 bases are TGTGCCAGCAGAGAGGACAGGGGGGCCACTGAAGCTTTCTTT. Residues: CASREDRGATEAFF.

The V gene is TRBV19, the J gene TRBJ1-1; TRBD1 matches 9 bases. Trimming took 9 bases from V and 6 from J; bases not matched to a gene: 14. Germline values: CDR1 LNHDA, CDR2 SQIVND (reference sequence). There are 15 residues in the CDR3. CDR3 in DNA: TGTGCCAGCTCCGGGACAGGGCGACCTGGCGCTGAAGCTTTCTTT. Translated: CASSGTGRPGAEAFF.

The genes are TRBV24-1 and TRBJ2-1; 11 nucleotides match TRBD1. The CDR3 has 16 amino acids. Unmatched junction bases numbered 5, after V lost 4 bases and J lost 4 bases. CDR1 is KGHDR and CDR2 is SFDVKD in the germline V gene. The CDR3 bases are TGTGCCACCAGTGACTATGGGACAGGGGGATACAATGAGCAGTTCTTC. It specifies CATSDYGTGGYNEQFF.

This chain connects TRBV30 to TRBJ2-3, with TRBD1 identical over 7 bases. Germline CDR1 and CDR2: GTSNPN and SVGIG (reference sequence). The CDR3 contains 13 residues. V lost 5 bases and J lost 2; bases outside the gene matches: 4. CDR3 sequence: CAWVTGNTDTQYF. In DNA, the CDR3 is TGTGCCTGGGTGACAGGGAACACAGATACGCAGTATTTT.

V gene TRBV10-3 combines with J gene TRBJ2-2; D possibly corresponds to TRBD2 (5 bases). CDR3 length: 23 amino acids. Germline loops: CDR1 ENHRY, CDR2 SYGVKD. Trimming cost V 6 bases and J 1 base, with 36 bases left between them. CDR3 sequence: CAISRVGRYPLQTKRENTGELFF. The CDR3 DNA follows: TGTGCCATCAGCAGAGTCGGACGGTACCCCCTACAGACTAAGCGCGAGAACACCGGGGAGCTGTTTTTT.

CDR3 region: CAWTSGITRELFF. CDR3 in DNA: TGTGCCTGGACTAGCGGCATCACTCGGGAGCTGTTTTTT. This sequence joins TRBV30 and TRBJ2-2; 7 bases line up with TRBD2. CDR1 is GTSNPN and CDR2 is SVGIG in the germline V gene (reference sequence). The CDR3 runs to 13 residues. V gave up 4 bases and J gave up 9 bases; unmatched junction bases: 8.

This chain links TRBV10-2 with TRBJ1-1; maybe TRBD1 (5 bases). Germline V CDR1 and CDR2: WSHSY, SAAADI. The CDR3 totals 14 residues. Trimming removed 6 bases at V and 5 bases at J, with 16 bases between. CDR3 amino acids: CASSEPQSGTEAFF. In nucleotides, the CDR3 is TGCGCCAGCAGCGAGCCCCAATCAGGGACTGAAGCTTTCTTT.

The rearrangement uses TRBV10-3 and TRBJ1-5; 9 positions match TRBD1. CDR1 ENHRY and CDR2 SYGVKD come from the germline V gene. The V segment lost 8 bases and the J segment 7 bases; nucleotides outside the gene matches: 9. CDR3 length equals 14 residues. The CDR3 DNA reads as TGTGCCATCTGGACAGGGGTGATGCGACAGCCCCAGCATTTT. This gives the protein CAIWTGVMRQPQHF.

This chain links TRBV7-9 with TRBJ2-2, with 9 bases aligning to TRBD2. Germline V gene data show CDR1 as SEHNR and CDR2 as FQNEAQ (reference sequence). The V and J ends lost 1 base and 5 bases, in that order; junction bases with no gene match: 5. CDR3 length: 16 amino acids. The CDR3 DNA is TGTGCCAGCAGCTTAGGTAGCGGGAGTTCTACCGGGGAGCTGTTTTTT. This codes for CASSLGSGSSTGELFF. The full variable domain, its missing parts supplied by reference TRBV7-9 and TRBJ2-2, is DTGVSQNPRHKITKRGQNVTFRCDPISEHNRLYWYRQTLGQGPEFLTYFQNEAQLEKSRLLSDRFSAERPKGSFSTLEIQRTEQGDSAMYLCASSLGSGSSTGELFFGEGSRLTVL.

The rearrangement links TRBV18 to TRBJ1-2; TRBD1 aligns across 8 bases. Per the germline V gene, CDR1 is KGHSH and CDR2 is LQKENI. CDR3 length: 14 residues. J gave up 5 bases and V 3 bases, and 5 bases lay outside the gene matches. The CDR3 DNA sequence: TGTGCCAGCTCACCCGACAGGGGCGGGTATGGCTACACCTTC. It encodes CASSPDRGGYGYTF.

This sequence joins TRBV28 and TRBJ1-4; D possibly corresponds to TRBD1 (5 bases). Germline V CDR1 and CDR2: MDHEN, SYDVKM. Trimming cost V 7 bases and J 0 bases, with 9 bases left between them. This CDR3 comprises 14 residues. This chain's CDR3 is CASITGATNEKLFF. The CDR3 nucleotides read TGTGCCAGCATCACAGGCGCAACTAATGAAAAACTGTTTTTT.